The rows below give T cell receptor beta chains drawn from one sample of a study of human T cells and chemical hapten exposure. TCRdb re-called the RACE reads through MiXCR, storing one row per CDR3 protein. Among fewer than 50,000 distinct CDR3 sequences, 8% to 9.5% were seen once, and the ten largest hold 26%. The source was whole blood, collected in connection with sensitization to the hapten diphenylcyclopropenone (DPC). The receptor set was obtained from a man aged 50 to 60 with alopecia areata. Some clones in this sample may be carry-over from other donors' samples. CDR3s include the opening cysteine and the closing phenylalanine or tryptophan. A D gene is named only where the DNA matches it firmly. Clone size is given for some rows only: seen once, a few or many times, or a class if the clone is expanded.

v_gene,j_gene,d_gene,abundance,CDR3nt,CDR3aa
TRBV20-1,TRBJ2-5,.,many,TGCAGTGCTAGCAGTCGGGGGGCAGAGCGGAAAGGGGAGACCCAGTACTTC,CSASSRGAERKGETQYF
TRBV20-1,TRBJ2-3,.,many,TGCAGTGCTAGAGATATGGGGGGAGCCACAGATACGCAGTATTTT,CSARDMGGATDTQYF
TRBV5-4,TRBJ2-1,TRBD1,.,TGTGCCAGCAGCTTGGGGACAGGGGATGGTGAGCAGTTCTTC,CASSLGTGDGEQFF
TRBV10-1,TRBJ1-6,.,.,TGCGCCAGCAGTGACCCCAATTCACCCCTCCACTTT,CASSDPNSPLHF
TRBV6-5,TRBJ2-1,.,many,TGTGCCAGCAGCAGAACAGGAGGTGGGATCGACAATGAGCAGTTCTTC,CASSRTGGGIDNEQFF
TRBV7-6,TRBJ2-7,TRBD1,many,TGTGCCAGCAGCTTCAGACAGGGGGACGAGCAGTACTTC,CASSFRQGDEQYF
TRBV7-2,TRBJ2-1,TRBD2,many,TGTGCCAGCAGCTTAGCTACTAGCGGATACAATGAGCAGTTCTTC,CASSLATSGYNEQFF
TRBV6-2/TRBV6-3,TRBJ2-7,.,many,TGTGCCAGCAGAAAATTCACAGGGCAACAGTACTTC,CASRKFTGQQYF
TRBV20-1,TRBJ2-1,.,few,TGCAGTGCTAGAGGACAGTCGTACGGTGAGCAGTTCTTC,CSARGQSYGEQFF
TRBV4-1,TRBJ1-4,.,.,TGCGCCAGCAGCCAAGATTCGGGAAATGAAAAACTGTTTTTT,CASSQDSGNEKLFF
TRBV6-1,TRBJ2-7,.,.,TGTGCCAGCAGTGCCGGGGGTCTGGAGCAGTACTTC,CASSAGGLEQYF
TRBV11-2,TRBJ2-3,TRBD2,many,TGTGCCAGCAACCCTAGCGGGAGCACAGATACGCAGTATTTT,CASNPSGSTDTQYF
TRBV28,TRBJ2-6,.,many,TGTGCCAGCAGTCCCCGGTTTGGGGCTCCTGGGGCCAACGTCCTGACTTTC,CASSPRFGAPGANVLTF
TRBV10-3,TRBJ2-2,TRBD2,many,TGTGCCATCACAAACTCGGGACTAGTATTTAGTGCCGGGGAGCTGTTTTTT,CAITNSGLVFSAGELFF
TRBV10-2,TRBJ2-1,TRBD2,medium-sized,TGCGCCAGCGGGACTAGCGGGAGGGATTTGTACAATGAGCAGTTCTTC,CASGTSGRDLYNEQFF
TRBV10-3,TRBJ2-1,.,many,TGTGCCATCAGTGAGTCGATAGCGGCGGGGAATGAGCAGTTCTTC,CAISESIAAGNEQFF
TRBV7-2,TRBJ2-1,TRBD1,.,TGTGCCAGCAGCTTAGACAGGGGCGTTTACAATGAGCAGTTCTTC,CASSLDRGVYNEQFF
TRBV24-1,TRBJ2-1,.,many,TGTGCCACCAGGTTGAACAATGAGCAGTTCTTC,CATRLNNEQFF
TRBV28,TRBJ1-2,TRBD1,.,TGTGCCAGCAGTCTCCAGGGGGGCGGCTATGGCTACACCTTC,CASSLQGGGYGYTF
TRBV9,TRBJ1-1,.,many,TGTGCCAGCAGCGTAGGAGGGGGGCGCGGAGACACTGAAGCTTTCTTT,CASSVGGGRGDTEAFF
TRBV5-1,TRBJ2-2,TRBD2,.,TGCGCCAGCAGCTTGTTATCCCTAGCGGCGAACACCGGGGAGCTGTTTTTT,CASSLLSLAANTGELFF
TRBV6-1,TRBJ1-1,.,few,TGTGCCAGCAATCGGGGTTTCGACACTGAAGCTTTCTTT,CASNRGFDTEAFF
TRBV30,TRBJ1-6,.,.,TGTGCCTGGAGTGGAATGTGGGGAGATAATTCACCCCTCCACTTT,CAWSGMWGDNSPLHF
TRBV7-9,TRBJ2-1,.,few,TGTGCCAGCAGCTCTGCCCCCGGTGAGCAGTTCTTC,CASSSAPGEQFF
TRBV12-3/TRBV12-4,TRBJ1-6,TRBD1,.,TGTGCCAGCGCCCGGGACAGGGATAATTCACCCCTCCACTTT,CASARDRDNSPLHF
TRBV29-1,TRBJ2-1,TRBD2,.,TGCAGCGAGATAACTAGCGGAGGCGCCAGGGATGAGCAGTTCTTC,CSEITSGGARDEQFF
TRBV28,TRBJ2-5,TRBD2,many,TGTGCCAGTTTCAGCGGGAGAGGCGAGACCCAGTACTTC,CASFSGRGETQYF
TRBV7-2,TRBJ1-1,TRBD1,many,TGTGCCAGCAGCGGACAGGGGGGAATCGCTGAAGCTTTCTTT,CASSGQGGIAEAFF
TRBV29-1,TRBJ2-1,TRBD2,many,TGCAGCACCACGACTAGCGGGCACCCCTACAATGAGCAGTTCTTC,CSTTTSGHPYNEQFF
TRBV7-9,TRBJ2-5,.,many,TGTGCCAGCAGCGCCGGGACTGTAAAAGAGACCCAGTACTTC,CASSAGTVKETQYF
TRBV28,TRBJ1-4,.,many,TGTGCCAGCTCAGGGACGTCTCGACTGTTTTTT,CASSGTSRLFF
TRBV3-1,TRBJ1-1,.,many,TGTGCCAGCAGCCAAGCCCAGGGGAGTTACACTGAAGCTTTCTTT,CASSQAQGSYTEAFF
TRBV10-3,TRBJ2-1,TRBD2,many,TGTGCCATCAGGGGGGAGCGGGAGTTTGATGAGCAGTTCTTC,CAIRGEREFDEQFF
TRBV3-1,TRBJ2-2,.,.,TGTGCCAGCAGCCAAGGCAGGGAGGTCGGGGAGCTGTTTTTT,CASSQGREVGELFF
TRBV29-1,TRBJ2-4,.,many,TGCAGCACTCGCGCCAAAAACATTCAGTACTTC,CSTRAKNIQYF
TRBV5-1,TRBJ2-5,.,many,TGCGCCAGCAGCTTGGGTGCGCCCGGACAGGGAGGGGAGACCCAGTACTTC,CASSLGAPGQGGETQYF
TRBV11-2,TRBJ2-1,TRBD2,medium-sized,TGTGCCAGCAGTGCCCGGCTGCTAGCGGGAGGGTCCTACAATGAGCAGTTCTTC,CASSARLLAGGSYNEQFF
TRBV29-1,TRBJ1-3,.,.,TGCAGCGCCAGGGTTTTTGGAAACACCATATATTTT,CSARVFGNTIYF
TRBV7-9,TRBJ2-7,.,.,TGTGCCAGCAGCCTGCAGGGGTCTTCCTACGAGCAGTACTTC,CASSLQGSSYEQYF
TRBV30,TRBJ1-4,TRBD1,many,TGTGCCAGAGCGACAGGGACGGCTGAAAAACTGTTTTTT,CARATGTAEKLFF
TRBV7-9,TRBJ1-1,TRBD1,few,TGTGCCAGCAAGGGGACAGGGATCGGAGCTTTCTTT,CASKGTGIGAFF
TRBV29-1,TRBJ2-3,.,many,TGCAGCACGGACAGACTCACAGATACGCAGTATTTT,CSTDRLTDTQYF
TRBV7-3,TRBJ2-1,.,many,TGTGCCAGCAGTTTCGCGATCCTAGGGGATGAGCAGTTCTTC,CASSFAILGDEQFF
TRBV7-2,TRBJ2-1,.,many,TGTGCCAGCAGCCCCGTGACAGAACTACATGAGCAGTTCTTC,CASSPVTELHEQFF
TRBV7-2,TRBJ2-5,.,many,TGTGCCAGCAGCTTAGGCCCCACAGGGTCCACAGGGGAGACCCAGTACTTC,CASSLGPTGSTGETQYF
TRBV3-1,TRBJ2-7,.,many,TGTGCCAGCAGCCAAGAGGACGTTTCCTACGAGCAGTACTTC,CASSQEDVSYEQYF
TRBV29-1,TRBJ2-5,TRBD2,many,TGCAGCTACTTCGGGGGGCAAGAGACCCAGTACTTC,CSYFGGQETQYF
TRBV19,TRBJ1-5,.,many,TGTGCCAGTATTAATGCGGGGGACCAGCCCCAGCATTTT,CASINAGDQPQHF
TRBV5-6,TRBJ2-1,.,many,TGTGCCAGCAGCTTAGGTTTTCACGATGGGAATGAGCAGTTCTTC,CASSLGFHDGNEQFF
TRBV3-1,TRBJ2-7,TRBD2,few,TGTGCCAGCTCAGGGACTAGGGAGCAGTACTTC,CASSGTREQYF
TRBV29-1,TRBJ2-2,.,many,TGCAGCGTTCAGGGGCAGGGGAACACCGGGGAGCTGTTTTTT,CSVQGQGNTGELFF
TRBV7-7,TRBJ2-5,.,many,TGTGCTAGCAGCCCGACAGGTTCCCAAGAGACCCAGTACTTC,CASSPTGSQETQYF
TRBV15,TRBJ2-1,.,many,TGTGCCACCAGCTCCCTAAACCCGGTCGACAATGAGCAGTTCTTC,CATSSLNPVDNEQFF
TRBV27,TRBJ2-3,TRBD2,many,TGTGCCAGCAGTTTAGGGACTAGCGGAAACACAGATACGCAGTATTTT,CASSLGTSGNTDTQYF
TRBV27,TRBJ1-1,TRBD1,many,TGTGCCAGCAGCCGAACAGGGGGCATGGCTTTCTTT,CASSRTGGMAFF
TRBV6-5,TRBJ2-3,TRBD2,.,TGTGCCAGCAGTACCCTCGGACTAGCGGGAGGGCCAGATACGCAGTATTTT,CASSTLGLAGGPDTQYF
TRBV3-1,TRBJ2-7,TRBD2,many,TGTGCCAGCAGCCAAGAGGGCGGGAGCTTCGAGCAGTACTTC,CASSQEGGSFEQYF